The TCR beta chain under discussion was sequenced for a study of cytomegalovirus exposure and HLA in healthy donors. Overall study findings and caveats: Analyses of presence and absence presupposed an approximately uniform sequencing depth across donors. Segments of the TCR beta V type were, in most cases, productive about 90% or about 30% of the time in an earlier analysis. With further analysis later on, most CMV-associated TCR beta chains appeared HLA-restricted. The majority of TCR sequences were rare, yet some public TCRs appeared in many donors.

From germline, CDR1 is SGHNT and CDR2 YYREEE (reference sequence). The CDR3 extends over 11 amino acids. V lost 0 bases, J lost 8 bases, and 3 bases lay in between. Primers: 60 Vbeta forward and 13 Jbeta reverse. Generated by immunoSEQ multiplex PCR, the TCRdb table keeps only in-frame clones and is missing some. This sample yields about 180,000 clones, of which 75% to 90% are seen a single time; about 1.4% belongs to the top ten. Regarding this clone: The antigen remains unidentified.

This TCR was sampled from a girl aged 5-17 years in good health and CMV-seropositive. The chain recombines TRBV5-4 with TRBJ2-1; D is undetermined. The sequencing input was PBMCs. The CDR3 loop is CASSLAYEQFF. CDR3 bases: TGTGCCAGCAGCTTGGCCTATGAGCAGTTCTTC.